This T cell receptor (beta chain) is from a study of T-cell memory formation after mild COVID-19. Study findings and constraints: Second-wave clones with a day 37 peak had unconfirmed SARS-CoV-2 specificity.

This clonotype showed up just a few times. Its antigen remains unidentified. MiXCR, applied by TCRdb to the 5' RACE reads, yields one record per CDR3 protein. The sample records more than 400,000 distinct CDR3 sequences, over 15% being singletons. Sequencing was done on a sample of PBMCs or a T cell subset sorted from them (not recorded which). This TCR came from an adult woman who had mild COVID-19 (a few samples of this study predate the infection). Cell type and time point are not known.

In DNA form, the CDR3 reads TGTGCCAGCAGTGAAGCAAAACAGACCTATGGCTACACCTTC. Its translation: CASSEAKQTYGYTF. The chain is built from TRBV6-1 and TRBJ1-2; D remains unclear. Deletions cut 0 bases from V and 4 bases from J, with 9 bases between. CDR3 size: 14 residues. CDR1 MNHNS and CDR2 SASEGT come from the germline V gene.